This T cell receptor beta chain stems from a study of Ad26.COV2.S vaccination and SARS-CoV-2 variants. Whole-study context: Recipients of Ad26.COV2.S got it intramuscularly, once or twice 56 days apart.

Using immunoSEQ multiplex PCR, the repertoire was profiled, and TCRdb retains in-frame clones only, with some absent. Of more than 400,000 clones listed, less than 95% are singletons. Between the trimmed V and J ends, which lost 5 bases and 3 bases, there was a span of 10 bases. The germline V gene has CDR1 SGHVS and CDR2 FNYEAQ. This CDR3 spans 13 amino acids. The treatment: some 19 received Ad26.COV2.S at low or high dose, single or two shots; roughly five received placebo; per-sample allocation not given. All samples were drawn on day 63, counting from the first vaccine or placebo injection. Study observations and caveats: Researchers cautioned that TCR breadth and depth analyses may have underestimated total T cell responses.

A remark on this clone: Antigen: not known.

Sequencing was performed on peripheral blood, taken in a trial of Ad26.COV2.S vaccine versus placebo. This receptor was identified in a person aged 18-60 years who received the Ad26.COV2.S COVID-19 vaccine or a placebo. The chain recombines TRBV7-6 with TRBJ1-1; tentative D call: TRBD1 (5 bases). DNA for the CDR3: TGTGCCAGCAGCCCAGGGTCGGACACTGAAGCTTTCTTT. Translated: CASSPGSDTEAFF. Full variable domain (missing parts from reference TRBV7-6 and TRBJ1-1): GAGVSQSPRYKVTKRGQDVALRCDPISGHVSLYWYRQALGQGPEFLTYFNYEAQQDKSGLPNDRFSAERPEGSISTLTIQRTEQRDSAMYRCASSPGSDTEAFFGQGTRLTVV.